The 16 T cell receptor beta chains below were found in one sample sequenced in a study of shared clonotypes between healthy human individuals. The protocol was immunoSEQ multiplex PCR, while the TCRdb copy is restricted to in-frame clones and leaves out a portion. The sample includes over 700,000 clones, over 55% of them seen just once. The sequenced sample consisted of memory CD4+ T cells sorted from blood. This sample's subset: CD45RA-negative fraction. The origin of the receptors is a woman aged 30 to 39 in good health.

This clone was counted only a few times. The CDR3 protein is CASSSTGGKNIQYF. CDR3 bases: TGTGCCAGCAGCTCGACAGGGGGAAAAAACATTCAGTACTTC. This sequence joins TRBV7-9 and TRBJ2-4, with 9 positions matching TRBD1. This CDR3 region has 14 residues. J gave up 4 bases and V 4 bases, and 2 bases lay outside the gene matches. Germline V CDR1 and CDR2: SEHNR, FQNEAQ (reference sequence).

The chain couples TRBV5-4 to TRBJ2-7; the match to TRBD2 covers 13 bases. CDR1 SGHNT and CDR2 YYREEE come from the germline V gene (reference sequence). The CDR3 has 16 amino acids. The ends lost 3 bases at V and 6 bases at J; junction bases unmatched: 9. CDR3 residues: CASSYGLAGVLVEQYF. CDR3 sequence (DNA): TGTGCCAGCAGCTATGGACTAGCGGGAGTTTTAGTCGAGCAGTACTTC.

CDR3 protein: CASSLATGSGNTIYF. In DNA form, the CDR3 reads TGTGCCAGCAGCTTGGCCACAGGGTCCGGAAACACCATATATTTT. The chain has TRBV11-2 and TRBJ1-3; TRBD1 is a possible D gene (6 bases). The CDR3 is 15 amino acids. V was cut by 3 bases and J by 4 bases, with 13 bases left in between. From germline, CDR1 is SGHAT and CDR2 FQNNGV.

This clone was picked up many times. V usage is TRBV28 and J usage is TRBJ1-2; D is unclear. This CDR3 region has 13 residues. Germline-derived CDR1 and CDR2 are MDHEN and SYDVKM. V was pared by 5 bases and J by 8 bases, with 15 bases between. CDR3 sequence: CASSRYERGGYTF. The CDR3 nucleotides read TGTGCCAGCAGTCGCTACGAGCGTGGCGGCTACACCTTC.

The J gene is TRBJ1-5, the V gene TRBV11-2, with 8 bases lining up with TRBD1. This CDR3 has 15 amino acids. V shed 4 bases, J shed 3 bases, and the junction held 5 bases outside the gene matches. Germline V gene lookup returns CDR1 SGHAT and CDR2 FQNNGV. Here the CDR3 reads CASSSGQGDNQPQHF. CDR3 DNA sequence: TGTGCCAGCAGCTCTGGACAGGGCGACAATCAGCCCCAGCATTTT. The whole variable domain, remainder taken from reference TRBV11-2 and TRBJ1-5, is EAGVAQSPRYKIIEKRQSVAFWCNPISGHATLYWYQQILGQGPKLLIQFQNNGVVDDSQLPKDRFSAERLKGVDSTLKIQPAKLEDSAVYLCASSSGQGDNQPQHFGDGTRLSIL.

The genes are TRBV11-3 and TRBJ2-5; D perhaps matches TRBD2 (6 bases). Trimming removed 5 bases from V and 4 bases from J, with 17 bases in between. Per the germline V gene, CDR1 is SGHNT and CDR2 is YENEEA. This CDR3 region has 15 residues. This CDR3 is CASSPGTGERETQYF. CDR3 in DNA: TGTGCCAGCAGCCCAGGGACTGGGGAACGAGAGACCCAGTACTTC.

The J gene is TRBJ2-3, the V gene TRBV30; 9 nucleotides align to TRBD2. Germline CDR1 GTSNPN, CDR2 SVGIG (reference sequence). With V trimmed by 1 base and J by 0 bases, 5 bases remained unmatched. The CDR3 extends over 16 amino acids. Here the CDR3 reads CAWSDGLANSTDTQYF. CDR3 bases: TGTGCCTGGAGTGATGGACTAGCGAACAGCACAGATACGCAGTATTTT.

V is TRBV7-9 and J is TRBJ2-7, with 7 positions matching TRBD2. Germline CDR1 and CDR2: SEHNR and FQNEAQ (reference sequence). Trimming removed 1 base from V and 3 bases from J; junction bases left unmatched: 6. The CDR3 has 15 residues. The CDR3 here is CASSLGASGNYEQYF. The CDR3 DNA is TGTGCCAGCAGCTTAGGGGCTAGCGGAAACTACGAGCAGTACTTC.

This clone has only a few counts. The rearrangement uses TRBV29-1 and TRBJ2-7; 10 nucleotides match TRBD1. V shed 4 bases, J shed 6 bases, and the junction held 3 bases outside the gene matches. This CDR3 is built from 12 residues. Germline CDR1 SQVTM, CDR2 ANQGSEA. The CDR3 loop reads CSVGQGAGEQYF. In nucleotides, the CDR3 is TGCAGCGTTGGACAGGGGGCAGGCGAGCAGTACTTC.

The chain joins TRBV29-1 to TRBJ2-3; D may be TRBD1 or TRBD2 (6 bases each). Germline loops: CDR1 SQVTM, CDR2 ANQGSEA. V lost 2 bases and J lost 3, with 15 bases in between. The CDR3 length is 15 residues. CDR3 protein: CSVEKSGARTDTQYF. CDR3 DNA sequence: TGCAGCGTTGAAAAGTCGGGGGCAAGGACAGATACGCAGTATTTT.

Here the CDR3 DNA reads TGTGCCAGCAGCCAAGTGGGACTAGCAGTTCGAGAGCAGTACTTC. Amino acid sequence: CASSQVGLAVREQYF. The J gene is TRBJ2-7, the V gene TRBV4-2; TRBD2 agrees at 9 bases. In germline, CDR1 is LGHNA, CDR2 YNFKEQ. This CDR3 spans 15 amino acids. V lost 1 base, J lost 7 bases, and 8 bases stayed unmatched.

The CDR3 loop reads CASSESEVGANVLTF. CDR3 nucleotide sequence: TGTGCCAGCAGTGAATCCGAGGTTGGGGCCAACGTCCTGACTTTC. V gene TRBV2 combines with J gene TRBJ2-6; D gene ambiguous. This CDR3 has 15 amino acids. Germline V gene lookup returns CDR1 SNHLY and CDR2 FYNNEI. The V and J ends lost 2 bases and 3 bases respectively, with 8 bases between them.

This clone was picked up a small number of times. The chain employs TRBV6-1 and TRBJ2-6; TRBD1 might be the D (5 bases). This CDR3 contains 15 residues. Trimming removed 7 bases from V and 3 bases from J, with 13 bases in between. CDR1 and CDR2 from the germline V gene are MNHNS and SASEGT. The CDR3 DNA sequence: TGTGCCAGCATACTCGCAGGGTATGGGGCCAACGTCCTGACTTTC. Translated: CASILAGYGANVLTF.

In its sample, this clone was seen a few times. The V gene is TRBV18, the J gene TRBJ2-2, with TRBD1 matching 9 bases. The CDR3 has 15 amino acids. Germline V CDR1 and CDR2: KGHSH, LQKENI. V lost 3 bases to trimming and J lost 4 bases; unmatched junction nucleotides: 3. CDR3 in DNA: TGTGCCAGCTCACCGGACAGGGGCCGCACCGGGGAGCTGTTTTTT. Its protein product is CASSPDRGRTGELFF.

Here the CDR3 reads CASSDSSETQYF. CDR3 bases: TGTGCCAGCAGTGACTCGTCAGAGACCCAGTACTTC. This rearrangement joins TRBV6-1 to TRBJ2-5, with no clear D. Deletions cut 3 bases from V and 4 bases from J, with 6 bases between. The CDR3 has 12 residues. CDR1 and CDR2 (germline): MNHNS, SASEGT.

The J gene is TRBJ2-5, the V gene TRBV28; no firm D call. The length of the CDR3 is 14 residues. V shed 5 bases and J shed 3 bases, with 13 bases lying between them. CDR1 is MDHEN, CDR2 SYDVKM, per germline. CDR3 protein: CASSPHSGEETQYF. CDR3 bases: TGTGCCAGCAGTCCTCACAGTGGGGAAGAGACCCAGTACTTC. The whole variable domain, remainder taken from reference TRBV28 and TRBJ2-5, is DVKVTQSSRYLVKRTGEKVFLECVQDMDHENMFWYRQDPGLGLRLIYFSYDVKMKEKGDIPEGYSVSREKKERFSLILESASTNQTSMYLCASSPHSGEETQYFGPGTRLLVL.